The following is a T cell receptor beta chain sequence with its context. The V end was cut by 7 bases, the J end by 1 base, with 8 bases between. The CDR3 spans 13 residues. Per germline, CDR1 MNHNS and CDR2 SASEGT. Intraepithelial and lamina propria lymphocytes were freed from processed graft tissue. This record comes from a study of graft-versus-host responses after intestinal transplantation. Study-level information: Tacrolimus and steroids were given for two to four years to all recipients after anti-thymocyte globulin induction.

The repertoire was sequenced with immunoSEQ multiplex PCR; TCRdb's copy has only in-frame clones and lacks some. This sample has roughly 3,900 clones, with over 75% found just once. V usage is TRBV6-1 and J usage is TRBJ1-5; D remains unclear. The material sequenced was ileum tissue, taken approximately 660 days after intestinal transplant. The receptor was derived from a human patient who received an intestinal transplant, so some T cells may come from the graft donor. CDR3 sequence: CASISESNQPQHF. As DNA, the CDR3 is TGTGCCAGCATCTCAGAGAGCAATCAGCCCCAGCATTTT.